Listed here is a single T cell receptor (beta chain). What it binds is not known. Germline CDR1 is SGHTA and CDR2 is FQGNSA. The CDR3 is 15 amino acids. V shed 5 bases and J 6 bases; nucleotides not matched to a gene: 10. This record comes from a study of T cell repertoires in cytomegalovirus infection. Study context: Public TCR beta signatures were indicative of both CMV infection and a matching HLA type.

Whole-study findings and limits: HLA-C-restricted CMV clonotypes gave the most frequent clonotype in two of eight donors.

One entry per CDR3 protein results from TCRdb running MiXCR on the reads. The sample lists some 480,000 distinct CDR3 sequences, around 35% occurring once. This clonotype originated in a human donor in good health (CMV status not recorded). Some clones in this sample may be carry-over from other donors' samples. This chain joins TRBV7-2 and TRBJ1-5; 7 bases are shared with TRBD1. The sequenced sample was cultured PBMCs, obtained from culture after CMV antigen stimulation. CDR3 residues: CASSALDRASQPQHF. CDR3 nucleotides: TGTGCCAGCAGCGCCCTAGACAGGGCTTCTCAGCCCCAGCATTTT. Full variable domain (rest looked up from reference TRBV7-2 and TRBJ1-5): GAGVSQSPSNKVTEKGKDVELRCDPISGHTALYWYRQSLGQGLEFLIYFQGNSAPDKSGLPSDRFSAERTGGSVSTLTIQRTQQEDSAVYLCASSALDRASQPQHFGDGTRLSIL.